Reported below is one T cell receptor (beta chain). The antigen remains unidentified. TCRdb redid the calling of the 5' RACE reads with MiXCR, one entry per CDR3 protein. The data contain some 290,000 distinct CDR3 sequences, 15% to 20% of them singletons. These data originate in a study of T-cell memory formation after mild COVID-19. Background on the study: The TCR clusters were mostly specific to one donor.

Whole-study findings and limits: CD4+ clones that contracted lay mainly in CM and EM; CD8+ ones lay in EMRA. Day 15 to 85 contracting clones showed balanced CD4/CD8; later expanders leaned CD4+. Pre-infection memory carried some responding clones, suggesting that cross-reactive memory joined.

This sequence was found in a man aged 18 to 35 who had mild COVID-19 (a few samples of this study predate the infection). Cell type and time point are not known. Sequencing was done on a sample of PBMCs or a T cell subset sorted from them (not recorded which).

The CDR3 protein is CASSLEGAGNQPQHF. CDR3 sequence (DNA): TGTGCCAGCAGCTTGGAGGGGGCCGGCAATCAGCCCCAGCATTTT. The V call is TRBV5-6, the J call TRBJ1-5; 7 nucleotides line up with TRBD1. Looked up from germline, CDR1 is SGHDT and CDR2 is YYEEEE. CDR3 length: 15 residues. The J segment lost 2 bases and the V segment lost 0 bases, leaving 2 bases of the junction unmatched.